A single sample gave rise to the 10 T cell receptor beta chains below, sequenced in a study of T cells in tumors after PD-1 blockade. TCRdb's copy holds only in-frame clones and misses some; the assay was immunoSEQ multiplex PCR. The sample yields 14,000 or so clones, 70% to 85% seen once. The sequenced sample was PBMCs, obtained after anti-PD-1 treatment. The origin of the receptors is a human donor with basal cell carcinoma.

The chain recombines TRBV5-4 with TRBJ2-1, with D possibly matching TRBD2 (6 bases). Germline assignment: CDR1 SGHNT and CDR2 YYREEE (reference sequence). The CDR3 contains 16 residues. V was pared by 0 bases and J by 5 bases, with 15 bases between. The CDR3 region has the DNA TGTGCCAGCAGCTTGGCCATAGGCGGGGCCAACAATGAGCAGTTCTTC. This gives the protein CASSLAIGGANNEQFF.

This chain joins TRBV2 and TRBJ1-2; D remains unclear. Trimming removed 5 bases at V and 1 base at J, with 8 bases between. The CDR3 is 13 residues long. Germline V gene data show CDR1 as SNHLY and CDR2 as FYNNEI. The CDR3 nucleotides read TGTGCCAGCAGTATACGGATTAACTATGGCTACACCTTC. Translated: CASSIRINYGYTF.

CDR3 nucleotide sequence: TGTGCCAGCAGCCCCCGACAGGGTGGGGAGACCCAGTACTTC. Protein product: CASSPRQGGETQYF. The chain combines TRBV7-9 with TRBJ2-5; 7 bases agree with TRBD1. The CDR3 is made up of 14 amino acids. CDR1 and CDR2 (germline): SEHNR, FQNEAQ (reference sequence). V lost 5 bases to trimming and J lost 5 bases; unmatched junction nucleotides: 8.

The rearrangement links TRBV7-9 to TRBJ1-4, with D possibly being TRBD1 (5 bases). This CDR3 contains 16 residues. Trimming took off 1 base at V and 4 bases at J, with 13 bases between the two ends. The germline gives CDR1 SEHNR, CDR2 FQNEAQ (reference sequence). This CDR3 is CASSLVVREGNEKLFF. The DNA of the CDR3 is TGTGCCAGCAGCTTAGTTGTCAGGGAAGGTAATGAAAAACTGTTTTTT.

The CDR3 sequence is CASSFEGAETQYF. CDR3 DNA: TGCGCCAGCAGCTTCGAGGGAGCAGAGACCCAGTACTTC. The rearrangement links TRBV5-1 to TRBJ2-5, with D perhaps TRBD2 (5 bases). The CDR3 totals 13 residues. The germline CDR1 and CDR2 sequences are SGHRS and YFSETQ. V lost 2 bases and J 4 bases, leaving 9 bases between the germline ends.

The CDR3 sequence is CASTFSEETQYF. CDR3 nucleotides: TGTGCCAGCACCTTCAGTGAAGAGACCCAGTACTTC. This rearrangement joins TRBV5-5 to TRBJ2-5, with D uncertain. There are 12 residues in the CDR3. Germline values: CDR1 SGHKS, CDR2 YYEKEE (reference sequence). The V gene lost 6 bases and the J gene lost 3 bases, with 9 bases spanning the gap.

The gene calls are TRBV3-1 (or the pseudogene TRBV3-2) and TRBJ1-1; TRBD1 might be the D (6 bases). Trimming cost V 1 base and J 5 bases, with 8 bases left between them. CDR3 length equals 13 residues. From germline, CDR1 is LGHDT and CDR2 YNNKEL (reference sequence). The CDR3 DNA follows: TGTGCCAGCAGCCAAGGGACAGCGACTGAAGCTTTCTTT. It is translated as CASSQGTATEAFF.

The chain links TRBV6-5 to TRBJ2-1; 11 positions agree with TRBD1. The V gene end was trimmed by 1 base and the J gene end by 8 bases; junction bases not matched to a gene: 4. The germline V gene has CDR1 MNHEY and CDR2 SVGAGI. This CDR3 has 15 amino acids. Written as DNA, the CDR3 is TGTGCCAGCAGTTACTTTGGACAGGGGGCGTATGAGCAGTTCTTC. Its translation: CASSYFGQGAYEQFF.

The gene calls are TRBV28 and TRBJ2-4; a weak D match, TRBD1 (5 bases). Germline V gene data show CDR1 as MDHEN and CDR2 as SYDVKM. The V gene lost 4 bases and the J gene lost 2 bases, with 15 bases spanning the gap. This CDR3 comprises 16 residues. The CDR3 nucleotides are TGTGCCAGCAGTTCGCAGAAAGACAGATCCAAAAACATTCAGTACTTC. It specifies CASSSQKDRSKNIQYF.

This sequence joins TRBV6-5 and TRBJ1-1, with D perhaps TRBD1 (5 bases). Trimming shortened V by 0 bases and J by 0 bases, and 11 bases separated the two germline ends. The germline CDR1 and CDR2 sequences are MNHEY and SVGAGI. The CDR3 has 16 amino acids. The CDR3 protein is CASSYSGGRVNTEAFF. The CDR3 DNA reads as TGTGCCAGCAGTTACTCTGGGGGGAGGGTGAACACTGAAGCTTTCTTT.